The next 10 T cell receptor beta chains were all read from a single sample in a study of OX40 agonist ivuxolimab in advanced cancers. The repertoire was sequenced with immunoSEQ multiplex PCR; TCRdb's copy has only in-frame clones and lacks some. The profile shows 70,000 to 95,000 clones, 88% of them singletons. The sequenced sample was CD4+ or CD8+ T cells sorted from blood, obtained in a trial of the OX40 agonist ivuxolimab. Every receptor here comes from an adult with an advanced solid tumor such as melanoma, head and neck, liver or kidney cancer.

This clone has just a few counts. The J gene is TRBJ2-7, the V gene TRBV11-1; D tentatively fits TRBD1 or TRBD2 (5 bases each). CDR3 length: 15 residues. Trimming left V 0 bases short and J 4 bases short, with 13 bases between. Germline V CDR1 and CDR2: SGHAT, FQDESV (reference sequence). The DNA for the CDR3 is TGTGCCAGCAGCTTAGCGAGTGGGACGGGGTACGAGCAGTACTTC. Its translation: CASSLASGTGYEQYF.

This chain joins TRBV15 and TRBJ2-1, with 7 positions matching TRBD2. CDR1 and CDR2 from the germline V gene are LNHNV and YYDKDF (reference sequence). The CDR3 extends over 15 amino acids. V shed 1 base, J shed 7 bases, and the junction held 7 bases outside the gene matches. In DNA form, the CDR3 reads TGTGCCACCAGCAGAGTTGCGGGAGAAGCTAATGAGCAGTTCTTC. It codes for CATSRVAGEANEQFF.

The J gene is TRBJ2-3, the V gene TRBV19; D not certain. Trimming removed 6 bases from V and 1 base from J, with 20 bases in between. The germline V gene encodes CDR1 LNHDA and CDR2 SQIVND (reference sequence). This CDR3 spans 17 amino acids. In DNA, the CDR3 is TGTGCCAGTAGACATCGCGACGCGGAACGGGGCACAGATACGCAGTATTTT. Its protein is CASRHRDAERGTDTQYF.

The rearrangement joins TRBV7-9 to TRBJ2-5; 7 bases line up with TRBD1. The J segment lost 5 bases and the V segment lost 2 bases, leaving 5 bases of the junction unmatched. The germline CDR1 and CDR2 sequences are SEHNR and FQNEAQ (reference sequence). The CDR3 totals 14 residues. The CDR3: CASSLIGGGETQYF. CDR3 in DNA: TGTGCCAGCAGCTTAATAGGGGGCGGGGAGACCCAGTACTTC.

The chain carries TRBV28 and TRBJ2-7, with TRBD1 matching 8 bases. Germline CDR1 MDHEN, CDR2 SYDVKM. The V and J ends lost 5 bases and 1 base, in that order; junction bases with no gene match: 7. The CDR3 spans 15 residues. The CDR3: CASSHSRDRSYEQYF. DNA of the CDR3: TGTGCCAGCAGTCATTCCCGGGACAGGTCCTACGAGCAGTACTTC.

The gene calls are TRBV11-1 and TRBJ2-7; D is unresolved. The germline V and J ends were trimmed by 4 bases and 1 base, with 8 bases remaining between them. Germline CDR1 SGHAT, CDR2 FQDESV (reference sequence). This CDR3 has 13 amino acids. The CDR3 DNA is TGTGCCAGCAGCTCCACAGAATCCTACGAGCAGTACTTC. This codes for CASSSTESYEQYF.

The chain combines TRBV6-1 with TRBJ2-1; either TRBD1 or TRBD2 may fit D (5 bases each). This CDR3 is built from 14 residues. Trimming stripped 4 bases from V and 2 bases from J, with 9 bases between. Germline lookup yields CDR1 MNHNS and CDR2 SASEGT. This CDR3 is CASSGGTAYNEQFF. The CDR3 DNA sequence: TGTGCCAGCAGTGGAGGGACGGCCTACAATGAGCAGTTCTTC.

V gene TRBV18 combines with J gene TRBJ2-5; TRBD2 aligns across 10 bases. With V trimmed by 3 bases and J by 1 base, 5 bases remained unmatched. CDR3 size: 16 residues. CDR1 and CDR2 (germline): KGHSH, LQKENI. The CDR3: CASSPLAGAGQETQYF. CDR3 in DNA: TGTGCCAGCTCACCTCTAGCGGGAGCTGGCCAAGAGACCCAGTACTTC.

The rearrangement joins TRBV11-3 to TRBJ2-7; D remains ambiguous. The germline CDR1 and CDR2 sequences are SGHNT and YENEEA. The CDR3 consists of 12 residues. Trimming shortened V by 1 base and J by 0 bases, and 1 base separated the two germline ends. CDR3 DNA sequence: TGTGCCAGCAGCTTAGTCTCCTACGAGCAGTACTTC. It codes for CASSLVSYEQYF.

This sequence joins TRBV6-1 and TRBJ1-1; perhaps TRBD1 as D (6 bases). V lost 0 bases and J lost 1, with 15 bases in between. CDR1 is MNHNS, CDR2 SASEGT, per germline. The CDR3 spans 17 residues. The CDR3 DNA reads TGTGCCAGCAGTGAAGCGCCGCGACAGGAGAAGAACACTGAAGCTTTCTTT. It encodes CASSEAPRQEKNTEAFF.